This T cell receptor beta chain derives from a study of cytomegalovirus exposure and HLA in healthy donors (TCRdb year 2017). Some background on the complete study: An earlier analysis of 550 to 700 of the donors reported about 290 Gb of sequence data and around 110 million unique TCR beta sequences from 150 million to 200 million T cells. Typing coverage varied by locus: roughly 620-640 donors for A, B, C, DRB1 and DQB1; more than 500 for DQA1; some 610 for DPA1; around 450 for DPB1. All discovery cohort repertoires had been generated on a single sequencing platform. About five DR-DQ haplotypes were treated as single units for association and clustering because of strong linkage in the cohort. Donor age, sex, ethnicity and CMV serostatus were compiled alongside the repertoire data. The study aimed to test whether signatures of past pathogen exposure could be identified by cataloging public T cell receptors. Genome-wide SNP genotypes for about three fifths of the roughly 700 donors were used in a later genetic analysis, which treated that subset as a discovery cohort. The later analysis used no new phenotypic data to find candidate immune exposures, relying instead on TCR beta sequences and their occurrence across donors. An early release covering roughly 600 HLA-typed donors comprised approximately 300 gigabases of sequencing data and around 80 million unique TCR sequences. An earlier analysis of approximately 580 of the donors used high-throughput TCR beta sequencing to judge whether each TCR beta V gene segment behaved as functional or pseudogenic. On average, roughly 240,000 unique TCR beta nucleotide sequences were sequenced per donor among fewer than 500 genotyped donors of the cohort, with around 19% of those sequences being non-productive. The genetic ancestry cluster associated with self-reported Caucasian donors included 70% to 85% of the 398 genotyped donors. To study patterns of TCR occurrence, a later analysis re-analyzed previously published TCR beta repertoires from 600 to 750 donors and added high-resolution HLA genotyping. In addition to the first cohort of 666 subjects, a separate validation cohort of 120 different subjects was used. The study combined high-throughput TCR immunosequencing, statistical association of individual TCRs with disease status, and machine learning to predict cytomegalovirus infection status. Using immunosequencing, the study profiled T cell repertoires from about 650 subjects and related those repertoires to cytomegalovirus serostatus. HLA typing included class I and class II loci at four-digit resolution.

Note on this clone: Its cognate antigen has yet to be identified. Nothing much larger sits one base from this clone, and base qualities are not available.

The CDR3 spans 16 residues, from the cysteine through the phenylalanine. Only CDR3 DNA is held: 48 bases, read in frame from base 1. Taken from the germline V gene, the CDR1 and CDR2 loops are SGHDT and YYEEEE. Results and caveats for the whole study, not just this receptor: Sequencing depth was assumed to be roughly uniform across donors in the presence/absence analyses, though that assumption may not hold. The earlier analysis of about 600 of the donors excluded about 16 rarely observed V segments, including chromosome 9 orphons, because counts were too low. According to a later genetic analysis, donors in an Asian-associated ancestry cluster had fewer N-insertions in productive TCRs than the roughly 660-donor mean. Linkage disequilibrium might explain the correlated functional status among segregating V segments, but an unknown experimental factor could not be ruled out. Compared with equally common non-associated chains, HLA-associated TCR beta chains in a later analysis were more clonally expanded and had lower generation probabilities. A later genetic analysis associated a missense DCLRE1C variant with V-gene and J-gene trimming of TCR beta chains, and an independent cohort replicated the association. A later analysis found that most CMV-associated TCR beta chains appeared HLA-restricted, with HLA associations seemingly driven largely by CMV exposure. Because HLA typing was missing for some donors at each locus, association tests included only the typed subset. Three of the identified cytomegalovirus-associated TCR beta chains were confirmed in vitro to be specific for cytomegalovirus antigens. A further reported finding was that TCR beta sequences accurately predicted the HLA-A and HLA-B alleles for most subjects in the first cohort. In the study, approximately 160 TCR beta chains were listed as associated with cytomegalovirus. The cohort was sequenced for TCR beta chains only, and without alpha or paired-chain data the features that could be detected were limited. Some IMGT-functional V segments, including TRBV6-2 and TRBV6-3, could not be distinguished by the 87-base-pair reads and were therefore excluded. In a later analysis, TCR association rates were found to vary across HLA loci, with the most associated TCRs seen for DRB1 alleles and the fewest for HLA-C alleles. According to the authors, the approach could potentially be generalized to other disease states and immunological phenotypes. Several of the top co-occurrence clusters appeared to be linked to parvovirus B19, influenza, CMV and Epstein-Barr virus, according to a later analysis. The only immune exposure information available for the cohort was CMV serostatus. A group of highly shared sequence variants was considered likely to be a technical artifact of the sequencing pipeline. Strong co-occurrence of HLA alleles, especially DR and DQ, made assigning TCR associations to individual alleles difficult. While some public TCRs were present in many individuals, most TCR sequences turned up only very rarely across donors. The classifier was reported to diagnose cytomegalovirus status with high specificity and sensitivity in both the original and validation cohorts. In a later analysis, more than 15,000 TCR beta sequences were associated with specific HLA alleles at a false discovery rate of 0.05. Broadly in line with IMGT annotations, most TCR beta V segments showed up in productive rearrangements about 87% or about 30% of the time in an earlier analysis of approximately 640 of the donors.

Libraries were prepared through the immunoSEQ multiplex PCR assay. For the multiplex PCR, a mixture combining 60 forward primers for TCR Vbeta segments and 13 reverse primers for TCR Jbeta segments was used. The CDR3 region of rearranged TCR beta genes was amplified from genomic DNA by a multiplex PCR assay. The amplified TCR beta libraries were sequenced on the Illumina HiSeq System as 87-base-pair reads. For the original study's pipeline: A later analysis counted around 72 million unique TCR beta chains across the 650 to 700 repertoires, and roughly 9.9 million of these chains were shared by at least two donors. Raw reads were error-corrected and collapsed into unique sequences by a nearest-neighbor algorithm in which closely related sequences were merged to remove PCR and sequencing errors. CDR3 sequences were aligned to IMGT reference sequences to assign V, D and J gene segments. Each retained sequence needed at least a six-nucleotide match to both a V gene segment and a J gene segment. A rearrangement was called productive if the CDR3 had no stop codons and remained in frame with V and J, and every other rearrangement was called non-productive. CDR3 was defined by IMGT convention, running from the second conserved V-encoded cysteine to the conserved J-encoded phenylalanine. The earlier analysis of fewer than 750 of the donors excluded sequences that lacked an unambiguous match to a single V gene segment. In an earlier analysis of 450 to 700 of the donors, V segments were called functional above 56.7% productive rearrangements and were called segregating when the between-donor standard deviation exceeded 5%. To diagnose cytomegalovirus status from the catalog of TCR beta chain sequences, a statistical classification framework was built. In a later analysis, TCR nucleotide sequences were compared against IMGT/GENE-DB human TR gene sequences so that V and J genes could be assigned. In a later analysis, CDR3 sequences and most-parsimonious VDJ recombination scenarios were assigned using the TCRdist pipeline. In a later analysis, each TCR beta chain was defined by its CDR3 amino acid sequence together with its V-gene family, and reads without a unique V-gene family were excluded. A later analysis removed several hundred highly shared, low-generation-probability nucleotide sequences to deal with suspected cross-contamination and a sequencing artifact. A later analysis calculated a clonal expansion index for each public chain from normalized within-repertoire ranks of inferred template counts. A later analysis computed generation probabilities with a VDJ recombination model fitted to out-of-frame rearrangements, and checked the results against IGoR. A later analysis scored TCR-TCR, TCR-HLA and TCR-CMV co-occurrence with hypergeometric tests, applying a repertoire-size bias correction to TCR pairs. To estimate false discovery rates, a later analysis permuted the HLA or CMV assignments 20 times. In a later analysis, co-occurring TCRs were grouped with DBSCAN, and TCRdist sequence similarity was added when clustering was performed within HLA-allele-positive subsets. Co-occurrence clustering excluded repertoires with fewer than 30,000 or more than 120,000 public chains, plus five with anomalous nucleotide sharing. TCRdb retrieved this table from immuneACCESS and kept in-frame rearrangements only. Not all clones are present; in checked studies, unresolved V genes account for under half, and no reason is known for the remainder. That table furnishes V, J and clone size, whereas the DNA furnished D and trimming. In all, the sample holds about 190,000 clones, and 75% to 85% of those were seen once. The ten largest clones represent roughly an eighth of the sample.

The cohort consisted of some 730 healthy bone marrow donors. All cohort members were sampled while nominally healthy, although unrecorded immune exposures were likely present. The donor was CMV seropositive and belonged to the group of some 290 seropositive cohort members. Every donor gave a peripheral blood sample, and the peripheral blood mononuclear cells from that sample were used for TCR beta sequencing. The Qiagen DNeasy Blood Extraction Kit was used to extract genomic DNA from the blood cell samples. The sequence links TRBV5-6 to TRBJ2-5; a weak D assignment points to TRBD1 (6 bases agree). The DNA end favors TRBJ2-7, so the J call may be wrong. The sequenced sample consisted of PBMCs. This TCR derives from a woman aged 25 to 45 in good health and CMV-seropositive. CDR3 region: CASSLSQGLQLYEQYF. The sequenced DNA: TGTGCCAGCAGCTTGAGTCAGGGGCTCCAACTGTACGAGCAGTACTTC.